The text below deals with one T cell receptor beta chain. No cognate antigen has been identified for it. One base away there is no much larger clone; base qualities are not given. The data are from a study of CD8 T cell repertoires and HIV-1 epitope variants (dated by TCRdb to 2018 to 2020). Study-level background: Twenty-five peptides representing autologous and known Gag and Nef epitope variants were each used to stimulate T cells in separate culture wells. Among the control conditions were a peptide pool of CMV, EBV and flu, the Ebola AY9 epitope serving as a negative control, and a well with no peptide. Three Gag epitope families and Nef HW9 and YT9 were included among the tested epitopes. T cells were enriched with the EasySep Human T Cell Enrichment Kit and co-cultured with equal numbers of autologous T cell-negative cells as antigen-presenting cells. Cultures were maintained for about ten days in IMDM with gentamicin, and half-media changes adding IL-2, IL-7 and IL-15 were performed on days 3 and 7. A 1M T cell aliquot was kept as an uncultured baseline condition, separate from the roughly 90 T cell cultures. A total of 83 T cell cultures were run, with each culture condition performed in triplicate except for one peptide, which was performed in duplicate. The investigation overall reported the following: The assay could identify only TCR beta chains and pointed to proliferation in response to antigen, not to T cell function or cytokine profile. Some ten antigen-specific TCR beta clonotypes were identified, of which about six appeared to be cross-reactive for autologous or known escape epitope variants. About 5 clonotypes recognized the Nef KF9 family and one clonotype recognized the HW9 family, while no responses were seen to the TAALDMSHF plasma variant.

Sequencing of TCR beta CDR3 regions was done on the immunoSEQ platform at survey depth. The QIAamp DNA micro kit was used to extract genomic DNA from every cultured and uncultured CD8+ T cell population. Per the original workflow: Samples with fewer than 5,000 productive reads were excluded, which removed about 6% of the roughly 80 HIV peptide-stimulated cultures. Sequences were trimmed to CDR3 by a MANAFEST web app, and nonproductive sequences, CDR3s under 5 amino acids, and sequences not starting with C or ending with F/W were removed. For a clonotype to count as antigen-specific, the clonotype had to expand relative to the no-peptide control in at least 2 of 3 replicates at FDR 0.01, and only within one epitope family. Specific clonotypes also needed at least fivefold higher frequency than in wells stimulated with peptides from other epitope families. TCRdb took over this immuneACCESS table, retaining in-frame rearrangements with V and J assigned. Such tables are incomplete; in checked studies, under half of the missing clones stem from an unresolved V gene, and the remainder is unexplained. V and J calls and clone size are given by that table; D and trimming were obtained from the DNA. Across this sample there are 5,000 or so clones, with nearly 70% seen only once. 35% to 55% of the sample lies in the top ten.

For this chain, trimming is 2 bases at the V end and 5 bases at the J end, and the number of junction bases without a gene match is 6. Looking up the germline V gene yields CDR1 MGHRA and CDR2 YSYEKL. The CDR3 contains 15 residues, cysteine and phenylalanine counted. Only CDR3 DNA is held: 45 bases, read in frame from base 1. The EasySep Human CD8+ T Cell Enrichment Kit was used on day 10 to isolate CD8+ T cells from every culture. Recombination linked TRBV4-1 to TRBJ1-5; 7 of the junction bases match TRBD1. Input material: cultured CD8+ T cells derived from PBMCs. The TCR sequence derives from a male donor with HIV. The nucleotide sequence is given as TGCGCCAGCAGCCAAAACGACAGGGCGGATCAGCCCCAGCATTTT. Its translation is CASSQNDRADQPQHF.